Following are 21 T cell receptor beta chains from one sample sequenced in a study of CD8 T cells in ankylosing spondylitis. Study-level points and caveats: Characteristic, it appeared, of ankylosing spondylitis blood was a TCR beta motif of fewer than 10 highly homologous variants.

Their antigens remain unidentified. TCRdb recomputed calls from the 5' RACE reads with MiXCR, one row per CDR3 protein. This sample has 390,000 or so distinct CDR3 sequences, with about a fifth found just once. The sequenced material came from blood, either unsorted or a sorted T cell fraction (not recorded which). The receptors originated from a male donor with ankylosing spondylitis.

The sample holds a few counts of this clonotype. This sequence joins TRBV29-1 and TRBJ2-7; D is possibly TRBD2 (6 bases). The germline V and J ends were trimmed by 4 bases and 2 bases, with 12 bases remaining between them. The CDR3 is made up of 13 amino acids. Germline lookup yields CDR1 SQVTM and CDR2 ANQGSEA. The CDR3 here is CSVGSLAPYEQYF. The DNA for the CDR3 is TGCAGCGTTGGAAGTCTAGCGCCCTACGAGCAGTACTTC.

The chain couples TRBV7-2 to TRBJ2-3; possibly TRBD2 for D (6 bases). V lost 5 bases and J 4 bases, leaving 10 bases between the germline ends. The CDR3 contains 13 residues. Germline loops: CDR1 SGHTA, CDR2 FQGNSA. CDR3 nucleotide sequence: TGTGCCAGCAGCCCGGTAGCGGCAGATACGCAGTATTTT. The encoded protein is CASSPVAADTQYF.

CDR3 coding DNA: TGTGCCAGCAGTGTGGTGGGGGCGGGCGGCACGCAGTATTTT. Its translation: CASSVVGAGGTQYF. The V and J genes are TRBV25-1 and TRBJ2-3, with D possibly TRBD1 on 6 matching bases. Trimming left V 4 bases short and J 9 bases short, with 17 bases between. This CDR3 spans 14 amino acids. Per germline, CDR1 MGHDK and CDR2 SYGVNS. The full variable domain, its missing parts supplied by reference TRBV25-1 and TRBJ2-3, is EADIYQTPRYLVIGTGKKITLECSQTMGHDKMYWYQQDPGMELHLIHYSYGVNSTEKGDLSSESTVSRIRTEHFPLTLESARPSHTSQYLCASSVVGAGGTQYFGPGTRLTVL.

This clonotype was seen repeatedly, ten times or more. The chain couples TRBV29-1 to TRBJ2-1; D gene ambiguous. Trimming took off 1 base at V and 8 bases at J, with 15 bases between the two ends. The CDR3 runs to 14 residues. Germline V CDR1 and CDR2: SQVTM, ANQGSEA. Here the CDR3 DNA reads TGCAGCGTTGAAGGAGGTTTGGGCTTCCATGAGCAGTTCTTC. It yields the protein CSVEGGLGFHEQFF.

The CDR3 here is CAWSVLTRHGYTF. The CDR3 bases are TGTGCCTGGAGTGTACTGACAAGACATGGCTACACCTTC. This chain links TRBV30 with TRBJ1-2; unclear D gene. Between the trimmed V and J ends, which lost 0 bases and 6 bases, there was a span of 11 bases. CDR3 length: 13 residues. Germline loops: CDR1 GTSNPN, CDR2 SVGIG (reference sequence).

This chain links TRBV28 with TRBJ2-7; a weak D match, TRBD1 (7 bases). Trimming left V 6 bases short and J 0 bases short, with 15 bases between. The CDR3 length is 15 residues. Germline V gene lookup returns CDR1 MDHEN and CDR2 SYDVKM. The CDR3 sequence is CASRAGQRFSYEQYF. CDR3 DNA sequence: TGTGCCAGCAGGGCGGGACAGCGCTTCTCCTACGAGCAGTACTTC. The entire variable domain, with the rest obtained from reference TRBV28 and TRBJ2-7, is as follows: DVKVTQSSRYLVKRTGEKVFLECVQDMDHENMFWYRQDPGLGLRLIYFSYDVKMKEKGDIPEGYSVSREKKERFSLILESASTNQTSMYLCASRAGQRFSYEQYFGPGTRLTVT.

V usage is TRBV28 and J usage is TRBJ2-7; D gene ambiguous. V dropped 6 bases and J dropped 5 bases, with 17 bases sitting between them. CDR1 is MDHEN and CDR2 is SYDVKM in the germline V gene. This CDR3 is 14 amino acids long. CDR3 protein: CASSPTALSNEQYF. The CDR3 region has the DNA TGTGCCAGCAGCCCAACGGCTTTGTCGAACGAGCAGTACTTC.

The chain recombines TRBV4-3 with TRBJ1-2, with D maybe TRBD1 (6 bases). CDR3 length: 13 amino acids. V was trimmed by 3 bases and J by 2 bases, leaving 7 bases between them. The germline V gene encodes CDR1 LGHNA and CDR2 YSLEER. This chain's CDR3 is CASSHDRNYGYTF. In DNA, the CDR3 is TGCGCCAGCAGCCATGACAGGAACTATGGCTACACCTTC.

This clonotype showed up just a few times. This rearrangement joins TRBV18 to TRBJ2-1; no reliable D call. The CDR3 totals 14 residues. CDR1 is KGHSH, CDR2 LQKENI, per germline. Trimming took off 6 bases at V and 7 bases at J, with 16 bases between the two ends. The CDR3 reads CASSPRQARNEQFF. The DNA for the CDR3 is TGTGCCAGCTCCCCCCGGCAGGCTAGGAATGAGCAGTTCTTC.

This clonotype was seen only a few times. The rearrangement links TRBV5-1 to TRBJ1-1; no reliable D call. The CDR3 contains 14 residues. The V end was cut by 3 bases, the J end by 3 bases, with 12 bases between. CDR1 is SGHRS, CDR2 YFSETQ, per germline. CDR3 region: CASSSGRWDTEAFF. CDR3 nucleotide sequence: TGCGCCAGCAGCTCGGGCCGCTGGGACACTGAAGCTTTCTTT.

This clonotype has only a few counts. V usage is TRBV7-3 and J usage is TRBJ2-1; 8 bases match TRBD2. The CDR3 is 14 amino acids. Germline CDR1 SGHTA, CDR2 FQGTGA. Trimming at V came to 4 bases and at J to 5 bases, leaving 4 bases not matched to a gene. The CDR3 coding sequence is TGTGCCAGCAGCTCAGGACTAGCTCACAATGAGCAGTTCTTC. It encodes CASSSGLAHNEQFF.

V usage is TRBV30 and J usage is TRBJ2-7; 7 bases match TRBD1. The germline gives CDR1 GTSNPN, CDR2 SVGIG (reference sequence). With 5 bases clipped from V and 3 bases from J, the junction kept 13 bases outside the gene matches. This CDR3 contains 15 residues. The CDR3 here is CAWLYQEGAFYEQYF. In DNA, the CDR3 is TGTGCCTGGTTATATCAAGAGGGGGCTTTCTACGAGCAGTACTTC. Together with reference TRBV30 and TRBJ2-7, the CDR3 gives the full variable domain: SQTIHQWPATLVQPVGSPLSLECTVEGTSNPNLYWYRQAAGRGLQLLFYSVGIGQISSEVPQNLSASRPQDRQFILSSKKLLLSDSGFYLCAWLYQEGAFYEQYFGPGTRLTVT.

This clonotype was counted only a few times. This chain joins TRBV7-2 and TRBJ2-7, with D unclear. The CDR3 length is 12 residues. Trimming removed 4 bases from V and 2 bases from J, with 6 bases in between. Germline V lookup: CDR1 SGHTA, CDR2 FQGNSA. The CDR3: CASSWAAYEQYF. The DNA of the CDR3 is TGTGCCAGCAGCTGGGCTGCCTACGAGCAGTACTTC.

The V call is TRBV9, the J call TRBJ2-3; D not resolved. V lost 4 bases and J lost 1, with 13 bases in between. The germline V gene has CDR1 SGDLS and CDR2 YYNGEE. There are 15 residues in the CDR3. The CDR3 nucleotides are TGTGCCAGCAGCCTTTACTGGTCTGGCACAGATACGCAGTATTTT. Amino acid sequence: CASSLYWSGTDTQYF.

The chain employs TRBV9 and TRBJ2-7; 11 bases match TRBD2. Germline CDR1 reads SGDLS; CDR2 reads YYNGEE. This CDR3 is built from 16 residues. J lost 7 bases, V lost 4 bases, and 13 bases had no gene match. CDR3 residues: CASSPHLAGGLREQYF. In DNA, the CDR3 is TGTGCCAGCAGCCCCCACTTAGCGGGAGGGCTAAGAGAGCAGTACTTC.

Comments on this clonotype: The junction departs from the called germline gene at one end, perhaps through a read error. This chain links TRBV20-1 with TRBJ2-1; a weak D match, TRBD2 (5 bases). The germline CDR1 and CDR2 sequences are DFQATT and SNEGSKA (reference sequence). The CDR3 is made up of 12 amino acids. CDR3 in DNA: TGCGGTGCTACGCCCGACTCTCGGAGGCCGTTCTTC. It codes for CGATPDSRRPFF.

The CDR3 loop reads CATSTGLAGGSYNEQFF. The DNA of the CDR3 is TGTGCCACCAGCACCGGACTAGCGGGAGGGTCCTACAATGAGCAGTTCTTC. This chain connects TRBV15 to TRBJ2-1; the match to TRBD2 covers 15 bases. Trimming removed 4 bases from V and 1 base from J; junction bases left unmatched: 2. Germline V gene data show CDR1 as LNHNV and CDR2 as YYDKDF (reference sequence). The CDR3 sequence is 17 residues long.

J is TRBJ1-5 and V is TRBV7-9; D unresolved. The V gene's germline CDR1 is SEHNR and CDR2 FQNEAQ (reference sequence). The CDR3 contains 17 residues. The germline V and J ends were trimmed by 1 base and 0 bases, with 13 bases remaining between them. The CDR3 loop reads CASSLVGGVVSNQPQHF. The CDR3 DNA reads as TGTGCCAGCAGCTTAGTTGGAGGAGTCGTTAGCAATCAGCCCCAGCATTTT. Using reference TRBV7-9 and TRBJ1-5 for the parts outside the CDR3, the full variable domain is DTGVSQNPRHKITKRGQNVTFRCDPISEHNRLYWYRQTLGQGPEFLTYFQNEAQLEKSRLLSDRFSAERPKGSFSTLEIQRTEQGDSAMYLCASSLVGGVVSNQPQHFGDGTRLSIL.

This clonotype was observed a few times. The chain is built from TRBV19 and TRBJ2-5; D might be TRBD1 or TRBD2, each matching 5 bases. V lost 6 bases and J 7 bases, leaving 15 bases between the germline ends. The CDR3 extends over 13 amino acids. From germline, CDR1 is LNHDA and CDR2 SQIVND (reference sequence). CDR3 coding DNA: TGTGCCAGTAGCAGGGACGGAATGGGGACCCAGTACTTC. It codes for CASSRDGMGTQYF.

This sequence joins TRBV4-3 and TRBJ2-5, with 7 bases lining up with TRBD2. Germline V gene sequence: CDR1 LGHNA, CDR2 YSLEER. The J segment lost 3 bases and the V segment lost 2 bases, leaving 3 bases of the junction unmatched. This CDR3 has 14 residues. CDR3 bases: TGCGCCAGCAGCCAAAGGCTAGCGGAAGAGACCCAGTACTTC. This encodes CASSQRLAEETQYF.

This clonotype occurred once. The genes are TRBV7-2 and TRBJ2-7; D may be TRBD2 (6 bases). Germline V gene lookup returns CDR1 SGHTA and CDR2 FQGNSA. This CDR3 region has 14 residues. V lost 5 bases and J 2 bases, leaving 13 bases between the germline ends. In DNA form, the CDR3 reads TGTGCCAGCAGCCTAGACTGGGGGGCCTACGAGCAGTACTTC. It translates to CASSLDWGAYEQYF.